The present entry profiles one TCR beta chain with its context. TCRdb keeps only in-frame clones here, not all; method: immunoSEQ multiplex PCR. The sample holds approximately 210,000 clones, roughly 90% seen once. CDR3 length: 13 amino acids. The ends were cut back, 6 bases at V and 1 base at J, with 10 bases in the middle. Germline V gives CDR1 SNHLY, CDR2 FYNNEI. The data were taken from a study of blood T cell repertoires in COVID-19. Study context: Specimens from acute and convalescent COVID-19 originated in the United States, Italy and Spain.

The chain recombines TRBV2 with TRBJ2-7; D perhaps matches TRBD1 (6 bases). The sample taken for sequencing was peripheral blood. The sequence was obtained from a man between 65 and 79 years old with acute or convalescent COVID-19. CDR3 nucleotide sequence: TGTGCCAGCAGGGCGGACAGTTCCTACGAGCAGTACTTC. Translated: CASRADSSYEQYF.